This T cell receptor beta chain was retrieved from a study of cytomegalovirus exposure and HLA in healthy donors. Study-wide results and caveats: Most TCR beta V segments were productive about 87% or about 30% of the time in an earlier analysis. Reportedly, a later analysis found an Asian-associated ancestry cluster had fewer N-insertions than the roughly 670-donor mean.

About this clone itself: Its antigen is as yet unknown.

The PCR had 60 Vbeta and 13 Jbeta primers. Sequencing was performed with immunoSEQ multiplex PCR; in TCRdb, only in-frame clones are kept and a portion is missing. The sample gives about 160,000 clones, roughly 82% of which show up once; approximately 1.4% is in the top ten. The CDR3 loop spans 13 amino acids. Germline V CDR1 and CDR2: SGHNT, YYREEE (reference sequence). Trimming stripped 4 bases from V and 1 base from J, with 8 bases between. The TCR comes from a girl aged 10 to 17 in good health and CMV-seropositive. The chain has TRBV5-4 and TRBJ1-1, with D tentatively TRBD1 (6 bases). Material: PBMCs. Here the CDR3 reads CASSADRNTEAFF. In DNA, the CDR3 is TGTGCCAGCAGCGCGGACAGGAACACTGAAGCTTTCTTT.